The 27 T cell receptor beta chains presented below share a single source sample, sequenced in a study of cytomegalovirus exposure and HLA in healthy donors. Primers: 60 Vbeta forward and 13 Jbeta reverse. Data came from immunoSEQ multiplex PCR; TCRdb stores just in-frame clones and leaves some out. Altogether approximately 93,000 clones are present, under 85% being singletons, with the ten largest covering over 3%. The sample was PBMCs. The receptors derive from a woman between 35 and 50 years old in good health and CMV-seronegative.

The chain combines TRBV6-6 with TRBJ2-7; D is undetermined. V shed 6 bases and J shed 1 base, with 16 bases lying between them. This CDR3 comprises 15 residues. Germline CDR1 reads MNHNY; CDR2 reads SVGAGI (reference sequence). CDR3 protein: CASRSPAAPSYEQYF. The CDR3 bases are TGTGCCAGCAGGTCGCCCGCCGCGCCTTCCTACGAGCAGTACTTC.

The chain uses TRBV15 and TRBJ2-7; tentative D call: TRBD1 (5 bases). CDR1 LNHNV and CDR2 YYDKDF come from the germline V gene (reference sequence). The CDR3 sequence is 15 residues long. V lost 1 base, J lost 0 bases, and 10 bases lay in between. Written as DNA, the CDR3 is TGTGCCACCAGCAGAGGCAAGACAGTCTCCTACGAGCAGTACTTC. Its protein is CATSRGKTVSYEQYF.

The rearrangement links TRBV11-2 to TRBJ2-5; perhaps TRBD1 as D (5 bases). Germline V gene data show CDR1 as SGHAT and CDR2 as FQNNGV. The germline V and J ends were trimmed by 0 bases and 4 bases, with 24 bases remaining between them. The CDR3 contains 19 residues. CDR3 loop: CASSLDWFRAGTRGETQYF. The DNA of the CDR3 is TGTGCCAGCAGCTTAGATTGGTTCAGGGCCGGTACAAGAGGAGAGACCCAGTACTTC.

This clone occurred once. The chain employs TRBV28 and TRBJ1-6; TRBD1 is a possible D gene (6 bases). Germline loops: CDR1 MDHEN, CDR2 SYDVKM. Trimming removed 5 bases from V and 9 bases from J, with 20 bases in between. The CDR3 is made up of 16 amino acids. The CDR3 DNA follows: TGTGCCAGCAGTCCAAGGCAGGGGTTGGGAAGTTCACCCCTCCACTTT. This codes for CASSPRQGLGSSPLHF.

This clone has more than one count but fewer than ten. This chain uses TRBV19 with TRBJ2-7; no reliable D call. CDR1 LNHDA and CDR2 SQIVND come from the germline V gene (reference sequence). The CDR3 extends over 14 amino acids. The V gene lost 5 bases and the J gene lost 2 bases, with 13 bases spanning the gap. In DNA form, the CDR3 reads TGTGCCAGTAGTCGAGTTCTCGAGGCCTACGAGCAGTACTTC. Its protein is CASSRVLEAYEQYF.

The V gene is TRBV27, the J gene TRBJ2-1, with TRBD2 matching over 14 bases. Per the germline V gene, CDR1 is MNHEY and CDR2 is SMNVEV (reference sequence). The ends lost 7 bases at V and 7 bases at J; junction bases unmatched: 3. The CDR3 length is 14 residues. The chain's CDR3 is CASMGLAGDNEQFF. Written as DNA, the CDR3 is TGTGCCAGCATGGGACTAGCGGGAGATAATGAGCAGTTCTTC.

V usage is TRBV7-6 and J usage is TRBJ1-2; TRBD1 might be the D (6 bases). V was clipped by 0 bases and J by 6 bases, with 11 bases between them. Germline CDR1 and CDR2: SGHVS and FNYEAQ. The CDR3 covers 14 residues. CDR3 sequence reads: CASSLAPTGNGYTF. In DNA, the CDR3 is TGTGCCAGCAGCTTAGCCCCCACAGGGAATGGCTACACCTTC.

Here the CDR3 reads CASSLNRGYEQYF. The DNA for the CDR3 is TGTGCCAGCAGCTTGAACAGGGGATACGAGCAGTACTTC. V usage is TRBV5-4 and J usage is TRBJ2-7; 7 positions match TRBD1. Germline lookup yields CDR1 SGHNT and CDR2 YYREEE (reference sequence). This CDR3 spans 13 amino acids. The V gene end was trimmed by 1 base and the J gene end by 4 bases; junction bases not matched to a gene: 2.

This chain joins TRBV9 and TRBJ1-5, with TRBD1 as a possible D gene (5 bases). Per the germline V gene, CDR1 is SGDLS and CDR2 is YYNGEE. The V end lost 4 bases, the J end lost 2 bases, and 16 bases lay between the germline ends. The CDR3 has 16 residues. CDR3 bases: TGTGCCAGCAGCCCCGCCGGGGGAGGCGGCAATCAGCCCCAGCATTTT. Its protein product is CASSPAGGGGNQPQHF.

This clone was seen a handful of times. The chain couples TRBV2 to TRBJ1-1, with D maybe TRBD1 (6 bases). Germline V gives CDR1 SNHLY, CDR2 FYNNEI. CDR3 length: 14 residues. Deletions cut 4 bases from V and 4 bases from J, with 13 bases between. CDR3 bases: TGTGCCAGCAGTGGACAGGCGGGCTTCACTGAAGCTTTCTTT. It translates to CASSGQAGFTEAFF.

The genes are TRBV5-1 and TRBJ2-1; the match to TRBD2 covers 13 bases. After removal of 6 bases from V and 7 bases from J, the junction contained 10 bases not matched to a gene. The V gene's germline CDR1 is SGHRS and CDR2 YFSETQ. The CDR3 is 16 amino acids. CDR3 sequence reads: CASIPGLAGVGNEQFF. In DNA, the CDR3 is TGCGCCAGCATTCCCGGACTAGCGGGAGTAGGTAATGAGCAGTTCTTC.

This clone was counted between two and nine times. This chain links TRBV5-1 with TRBJ2-1; the match to TRBD2 covers 13 bases. CDR1 SGHRS and CDR2 YFSETQ come from the germline V gene. This CDR3 is built from 16 residues. V shed 3 bases, J shed 5 bases, and the junction held 5 bases outside the gene matches. The CDR3 DNA reads TGCGCCAGCAGCTGGGGACTAGCGGGGCTAAACAATGAGCAGTTCTTC. It specifies CASSWGLAGLNNEQFF.

V gene TRBV28 combines with J gene TRBJ1-5; 10 bases line up with TRBD1. The CDR3 runs to 14 residues. The germline V gene has CDR1 MDHEN and CDR2 SYDVKM. Germline trimming cut 10 bases from V and 2 bases from J; bases unmatched to any gene: 5. Here the CDR3 DNA reads TGTGCCACTGCCGGGACAGGGGGCAATCAGCCCCAGCATTTT. This codes for CATAGTGGNQPQHF.

This chain links TRBV11-2 with TRBJ2-7; 11 positions agree with TRBD1. The CDR3 contains 15 residues. Germline CDR1 SGHAT, CDR2 FQNNGV. V lost 0 bases, J lost 6 bases, and 4 bases stayed unmatched. The CDR3 protein is CASSLEGQGASEQYF. The CDR3 nucleotides read TGTGCCAGCAGCTTAGAAGGACAGGGGGCCAGCGAGCAGTACTTC. The whole variable domain, remainder taken from reference TRBV11-2 and TRBJ2-7, is EAGVAQSPRYKIIEKRQSVAFWCNPISGHATLYWYQQILGQGPKLLIQFQNNGVVDDSQLPKDRFSAERLKGVDSTLKIQPAKLEDSAVYLCASSLEGQGASEQYFGPGTRLTVT.

This clone has more than one count but fewer than ten. The chain is built from TRBV28 and TRBJ2-3; D is possibly TRBD1 (5 bases). The CDR3 runs 14 residues. Germline-derived CDR1 and CDR2 are MDHEN and SYDVKM. Trimming removed 4 bases from V and 1 base from J, with 9 bases in between. As DNA, the CDR3 is TGTGCCAGCAGTTACCTACAGGGCACAGATACGCAGTATTTT. Its protein is CASSYLQGTDTQYF.

The V and J genes are TRBV7-9 and TRBJ2-5; 7 nucleotides match TRBD1. The CDR3 contains 13 residues. Germline loops: CDR1 SEHNR, CDR2 FQNEAQ (reference sequence). V shed 5 bases, J shed 4 bases, and the junction held 4 bases outside the gene matches. CDR3 protein: CASSEQGLETQYF. CDR3 nucleotides: TGTGCCAGCAGCGAACAGGGGTTAGAGACCCAGTACTTC. Supplemented by reference TRBV7-9 and TRBJ2-5, the full variable domain reads DTGVSQNPRHKITKRGQNVTFRCDPISEHNRLYWYRQTLGQGPEFLTYFQNEAQLEKSRLLSDRFSAERPKGSFSTLEIQRTEQGDSAMYLCASSEQGLETQYFGPGTRLLVL.

The chain uses TRBV6-1 and TRBJ1-5, with 9 positions matching TRBD1. The CDR3 length is 14 residues. The trim removed 5 bases at V and 7 bases at J, leaving 6 bases unmatched. CDR1 and CDR2 from the germline V gene are MNHNS and SASEGT. The CDR3 DNA reads as TGTGCCAGCAGTACCGGGACAGGGCGACAGCCCCAGCATTTT. Translating gives CASSTGTGRQPQHF.

The V call is TRBV27, the J call TRBJ1-1; D not certain. This CDR3 spans 14 amino acids. V lost 7 bases, J lost 1 base, and 13 bases lay in between. CDR1 and CDR2 (germline): MNHEY, SMNVEV (reference sequence). CDR3 region: CASIPGRANTEAFF. CDR3 sequence (DNA): TGTGCCAGCATCCCCGGGAGGGCGAACACTGAAGCTTTCTTT.

This clone was observed many times. The genes are TRBV28 and TRBJ1-1; D is undetermined. Germline CDR1 is MDHEN and CDR2 is SYDVKM. The CDR3 is 14 residues long. V was cut by 3 bases and J by 4 bases, with 12 bases left in between. The CDR3 bases are TGTGCCAGCAGTTTTTTCGGGTTTTTCACTGAAGCTTTCTTT. Its protein is CASSFFGFFTEAFF.

The genes are TRBV27 and TRBJ1-1; D unclear. V was pared by 5 bases and J by 2 bases, with 15 bases between. The CDR3 runs to 15 residues. Germline V gene sequence: CDR1 MNHEY, CDR2 SMNVEV (reference sequence). CDR3 sequence: CASSPRRTLNTEAFF. DNA for the CDR3: TGTGCCAGCAGTCCCCGTCGGACTCTCAACACTGAAGCTTTCTTT.

This clone has only a few counts. One end of the junction varies from germline; a read error may be responsible. The chain carries TRBV2 and TRBJ1-4, with a weak D call TRBD1 (6 bases). The CDR3 length is 12 residues. CDR1 and CDR2 from the germline V gene are SNHLY and FYNNEI. CDR3 sequence (DNA): TGTGCCAGCAGTGGTTCGAGGGGGACTAGTAATTTT. Its protein is CASSGSRGTSNF.

The chain links TRBV2 to TRBJ1-6; 11 bases are a match to TRBD1. This CDR3 region has 16 residues. After removal of 5 bases from V and 9 bases from J, the junction contained 9 bases not matched to a gene. Germline values: CDR1 SNHLY, CDR2 FYNNEI. DNA for the CDR3: TGTGCCAGCAGTCTCTTCCTGGACAGGGGGCGTTCACCCCTCCACTTT. It specifies CASSLFLDRGRSPLHF.

The V and J genes are TRBV15 and TRBJ1-2; D gene uncertain. The CDR3 totals 13 residues. V gave up 0 bases and J gave up 4 bases, with 6 bases separating them. Germline assignment: CDR1 LNHNV and CDR2 YYDKDF (reference sequence). The CDR3 DNA reads as TGTGCCACCAGCAGAGATGTCGGCTATGGCTACACCTTC. It is translated as CATSRDVGYGYTF.

The rearrangement uses TRBV18 and TRBJ1-5, with 9 nucleotides matching TRBD1. The CDR3 totals 17 residues. CDR1 is KGHSH, CDR2 LQKENI, per germline. With V trimmed by 2 bases and J by 8 bases, 13 bases remained unmatched. The CDR3 nucleotides read TGTGCCAGCTCACCAACGACAGGGGGAAGATTTGGGGAGCCCCAGCATTTT. As protein: CASSPTTGGRFGEPQHF.

The gene calls are TRBV4-1 and TRBJ1-2; 7 nucleotides align to TRBD1. This CDR3 has 14 residues. Losses at the gene ends were 5 bases for V and 4 bases for J; bases not matched to a gene: 7. The V gene's germline CDR1 is MGHRA and CDR2 YSYEKL. The CDR3 DNA is TGCGCCAGCAGCGGAACACAGGGGAGCTATGGCTACACCTTC. It yields the protein CASSGTQGSYGYTF.

V is TRBV6-4 and J is TRBJ2-1; 7 bases line up with TRBD2. CDR3 length: 15 amino acids. V lost 3 bases and J lost 0; bases outside the gene matches: 2. Germline values: CDR1 MRHNA, CDR2 SNTAGT. The CDR3 loop reads CASSETSNSYNEQFF. CDR3 nucleotide sequence: TGTGCCAGCAGTGAGACTAGCAACTCCTACAATGAGCAGTTCTTC.

V and J are TRBV5-6 and TRBJ2-5; D not resolved. The CDR3 totals 13 residues. Germline V gene lookup returns CDR1 SGHDT and CDR2 YYEEEE. Trimming pared 1 base from V and 4 bases from J, leaving 8 bases between. CDR3 DNA: TGTGCCAGCAGCTTGATTCGTAGAGAGACCCAGTACTTC. Its protein product is CASSLIRRETQYF.